This T cell receptor (beta chain) was sequenced for a study of blood T cell repertoires in COVID-19. Study-wide context: The samples span acute and convalescent COVID-19 from the United States, Italy and Spain. PBMCs, B-cell-depleted T cells, or T cells were the source of the cDNA or gDNA that made up the material.

Original handling: Counts of nucleated cells, estimated from reference gene primer amplification, were obtained. Using immunoSEQ multiplex PCR, the repertoire was profiled, and TCRdb retains in-frame clones only, with some absent. V and J calls and clone size come straight from that table; D and trimming were deduced from the DNA. The top ten hold 4.2% of the sample, which has about 150,000 clones, 75% to 85% seen once. The CDR3 contains 15 residues. Germline V CDR1 and CDR2: SGHNT, YYREEE (reference sequence). Trimming stripped 0 bases from V and 6 bases from J, with 15 bases between. The chain carries TRBV5-4 and TRBJ1-1, with unresolved D. This sequence was found in a man in his 60s with acute or convalescent COVID-19. The sequenced sample was peripheral blood. For the CDR3, the DNA is TGTGCCAGCAGCTTGGTTGGTAGAGGTCTGGCTGAAGCTTTCTTT. Amino acid sequence: CASSLVGRGLAEAFF.